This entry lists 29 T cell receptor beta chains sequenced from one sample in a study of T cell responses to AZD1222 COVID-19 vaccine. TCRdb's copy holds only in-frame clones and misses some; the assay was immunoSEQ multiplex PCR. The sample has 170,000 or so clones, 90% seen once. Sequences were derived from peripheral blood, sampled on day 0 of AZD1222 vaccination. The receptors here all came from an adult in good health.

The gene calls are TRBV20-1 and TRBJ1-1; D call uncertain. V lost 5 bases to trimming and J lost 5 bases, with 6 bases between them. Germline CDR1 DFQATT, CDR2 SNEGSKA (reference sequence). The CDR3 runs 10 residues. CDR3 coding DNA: TGCAGTGCTCCTTTTACTGAAGCTTTCTTT. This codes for CSAPFTEAFF.

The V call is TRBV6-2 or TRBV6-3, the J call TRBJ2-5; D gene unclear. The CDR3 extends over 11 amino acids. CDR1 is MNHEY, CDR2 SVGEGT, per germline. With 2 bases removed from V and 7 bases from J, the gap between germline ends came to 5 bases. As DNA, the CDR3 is TGTGCCAGCAGTTACGAAGGGACCCAGTACTTC. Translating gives CASSYEGTQYF.

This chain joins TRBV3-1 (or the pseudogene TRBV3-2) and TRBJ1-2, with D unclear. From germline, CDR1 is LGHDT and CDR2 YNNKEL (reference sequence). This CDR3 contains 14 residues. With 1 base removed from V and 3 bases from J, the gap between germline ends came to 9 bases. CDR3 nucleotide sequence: TGTGCCAGCAGCCAAGGAGGACGGGACTATGGCTACACCTTC. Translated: CASSQGGRDYGYTF.

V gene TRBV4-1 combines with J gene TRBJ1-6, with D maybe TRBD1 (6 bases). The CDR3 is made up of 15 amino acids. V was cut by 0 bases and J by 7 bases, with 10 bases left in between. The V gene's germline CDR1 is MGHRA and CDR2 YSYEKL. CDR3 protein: CASSQDDRQNSPLHF. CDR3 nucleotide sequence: TGCGCCAGCAGCCAAGATGACAGGCAGAATTCACCCCTCCACTTT.

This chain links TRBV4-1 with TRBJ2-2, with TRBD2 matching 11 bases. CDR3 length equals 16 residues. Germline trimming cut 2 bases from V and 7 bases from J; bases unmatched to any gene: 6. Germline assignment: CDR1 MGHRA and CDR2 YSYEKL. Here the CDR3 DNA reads TGCGCCAGCAGCCAAAGTAGCGGGGGGGCCGGCGGGGAGCTGTTTTTT. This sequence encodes CASSQSSGGAGGELFF.

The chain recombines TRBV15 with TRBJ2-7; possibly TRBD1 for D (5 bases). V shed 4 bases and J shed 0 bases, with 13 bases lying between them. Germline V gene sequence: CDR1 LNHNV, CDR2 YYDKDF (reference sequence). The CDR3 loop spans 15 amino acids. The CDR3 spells CATSTDSLSSYEQYF. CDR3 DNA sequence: TGTGCCACCAGCACCGACAGTCTAAGCTCCTACGAGCAGTACTTC. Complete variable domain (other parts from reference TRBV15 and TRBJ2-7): DAMVIQNPRYQVTQFGKPVTLSCSQTLNHNVMYWYQQKSSQAPKLLFHYYDKDFNNEADTPDNFQSRRPNTSFCFLDIRSPGLGDTAMYLCATSTDSLSSYEQYFGPGTRLTVT.

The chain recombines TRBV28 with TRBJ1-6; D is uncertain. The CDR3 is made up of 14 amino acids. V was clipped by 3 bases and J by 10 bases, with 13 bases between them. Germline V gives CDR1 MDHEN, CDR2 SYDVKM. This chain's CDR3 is CASSFFGIPSPLHF. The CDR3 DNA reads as TGTGCCAGCAGTTTTTTCGGAATCCCCTCACCCCTCCACTTT.

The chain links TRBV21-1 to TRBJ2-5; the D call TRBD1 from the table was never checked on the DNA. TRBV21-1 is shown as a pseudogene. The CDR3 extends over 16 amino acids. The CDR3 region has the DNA TGTGCCAGCAGCAAAGAGGGGGACAGGGAAAAAGAGACCCAGTACTTC. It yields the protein CASSKEGDREKETQYF.

CDR3 sequence reads: CASSQVAGGEYEQYF. In DNA, the CDR3 is TGCGCCAGCAGCCAAGTTGCAGGAGGAGAATACGAGCAGTACTTC. J is TRBJ2-7 and V is TRBV4-1; TRBD2 is a possible D gene (5 bases). The germline gives CDR1 MGHRA, CDR2 YSYEKL. CDR3 size: 15 residues. V lost 1 base, J lost 4 bases, and 14 bases lay in between.

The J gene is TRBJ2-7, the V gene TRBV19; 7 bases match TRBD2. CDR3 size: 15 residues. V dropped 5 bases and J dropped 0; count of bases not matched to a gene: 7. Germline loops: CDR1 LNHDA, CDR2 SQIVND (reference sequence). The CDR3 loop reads CASSLGLSSSYEQYF. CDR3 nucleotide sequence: TGTGCCAGTAGTCTGGGACTATCCAGCTCCTACGAGCAGTACTTC.

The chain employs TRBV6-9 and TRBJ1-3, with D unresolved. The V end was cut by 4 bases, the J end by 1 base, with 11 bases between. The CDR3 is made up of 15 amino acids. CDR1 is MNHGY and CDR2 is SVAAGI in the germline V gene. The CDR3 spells CASSSSGSSGNTIYF. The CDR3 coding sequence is TGTGCCAGCAGTTCCTCTGGGTCGTCTGGAAACACCATATATTTT.

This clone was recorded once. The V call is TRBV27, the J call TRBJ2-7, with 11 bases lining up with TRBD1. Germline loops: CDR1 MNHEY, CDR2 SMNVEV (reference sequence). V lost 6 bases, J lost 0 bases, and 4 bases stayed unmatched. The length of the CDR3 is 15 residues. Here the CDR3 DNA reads TGTGCCAGCAGCCGCGGACAGGGGGCCTCCTACGAGCAGTACTTC. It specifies CASSRGQGASYEQYF.

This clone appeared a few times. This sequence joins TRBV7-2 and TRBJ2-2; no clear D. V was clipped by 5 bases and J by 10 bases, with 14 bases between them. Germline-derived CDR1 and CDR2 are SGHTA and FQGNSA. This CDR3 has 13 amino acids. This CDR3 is CASSLINSAELFF. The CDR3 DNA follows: TGTGCCAGCAGCCTTATAAACAGTGCGGAGCTGTTTTTT.

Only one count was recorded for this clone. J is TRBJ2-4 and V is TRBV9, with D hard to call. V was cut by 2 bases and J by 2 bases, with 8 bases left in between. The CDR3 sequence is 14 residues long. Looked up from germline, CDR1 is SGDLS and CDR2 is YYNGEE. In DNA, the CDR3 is TGTGCCAGCAGCGTTGATGGGTCCAAAAACATTCAGTACTTC. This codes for CASSVDGSKNIQYF. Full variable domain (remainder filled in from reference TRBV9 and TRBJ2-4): DSGVTQTPKHLITATGQRVTLRCSPRSGDLSVYWYQQSLDQGLQFLIQYYNGEERAKGNILERFSAQQFPDLHSELNLSSLELGDSALYFCASSVDGSKNIQYFGAGTRLSVL.

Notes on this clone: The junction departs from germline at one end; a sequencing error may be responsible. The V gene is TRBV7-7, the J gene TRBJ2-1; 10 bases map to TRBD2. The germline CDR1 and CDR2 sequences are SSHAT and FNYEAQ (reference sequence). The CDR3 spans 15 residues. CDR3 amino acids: CASSRSGGAYNEQFF. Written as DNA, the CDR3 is TGTGCTAGCAGCCGAAGCGGGGGGGCCTACAATGAGCAGTTCTTC.

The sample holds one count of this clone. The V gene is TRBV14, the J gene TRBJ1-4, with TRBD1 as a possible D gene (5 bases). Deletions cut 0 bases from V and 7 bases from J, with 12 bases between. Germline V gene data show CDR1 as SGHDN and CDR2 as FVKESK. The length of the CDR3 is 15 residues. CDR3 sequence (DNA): TGTGCCAGCAGCCAAGAGGGAAGGGGAGGTGAAAAACTGTTTTTT. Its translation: CASSQEGRGGEKLFF.

This chain's CDR3 is CASRFYSNQPQHF. The CDR3 DNA sequence: TGTGCCAGTCGTTTTTATAGCAATCAGCCCCAGCATTTT. The V gene is TRBV19, the J gene TRBJ1-5; no reliable D call. The V gene lost 8 bases and the J gene lost 0 bases, with 8 bases spanning the gap. CDR1 and CDR2 from the germline V gene are LNHDA and SQIVND (reference sequence). The CDR3 contains 13 residues.

The CDR3 region has the DNA TGTGCCAGCACCCCGGGAAACTATGGCTACACCTTC. It translates to CASTPGNYGYTF. The chain employs TRBV28 and TRBJ1-2, with D unclear. The germline V gene has CDR1 MDHEN and CDR2 SYDVKM. Trimming cost V 7 bases and J 2 bases, with 8 bases left between them. The CDR3 contains 12 residues.

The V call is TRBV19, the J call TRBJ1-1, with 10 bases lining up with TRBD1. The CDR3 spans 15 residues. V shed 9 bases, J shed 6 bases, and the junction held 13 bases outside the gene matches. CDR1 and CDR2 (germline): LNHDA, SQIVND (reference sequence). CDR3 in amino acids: CASSTGQGRAAEAFF. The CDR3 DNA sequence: TGTGCCAGCAGCACGGGACAGGGGCGAGCAGCTGAAGCTTTCTTT.

The CDR3 sequence: CASSLDPSGTPGKTQYF. In nucleotides, the CDR3 is TGCGCCAGCAGCTTGGACCCAAGTGGGACGCCGGGAAAGACCCAGTACTTC. The V gene is TRBV5-1, the J gene TRBJ2-5, with D perhaps being TRBD1 or TRBD2 (5 bases each). Per the germline V gene, CDR1 is SGHRS and CDR2 is YFSETQ. The V end lost 0 bases, the J end lost 6 bases, and 21 bases lay between the germline ends. The CDR3 has 17 residues.

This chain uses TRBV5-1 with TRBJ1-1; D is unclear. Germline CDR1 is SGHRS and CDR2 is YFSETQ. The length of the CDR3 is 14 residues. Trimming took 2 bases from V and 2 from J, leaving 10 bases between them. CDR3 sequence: CASSLNPANTEAFF. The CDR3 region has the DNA TGCGCCAGCAGCTTAAACCCAGCAAACACTGAAGCTTTCTTT.

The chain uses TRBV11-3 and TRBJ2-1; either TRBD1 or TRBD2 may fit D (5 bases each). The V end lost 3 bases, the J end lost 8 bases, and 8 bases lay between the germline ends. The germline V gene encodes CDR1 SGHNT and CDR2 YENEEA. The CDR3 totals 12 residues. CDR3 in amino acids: CASSFEGYEQFF. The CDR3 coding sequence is TGTGCCAGCAGCTTCGAGGGGTATGAGCAGTTCTTC.

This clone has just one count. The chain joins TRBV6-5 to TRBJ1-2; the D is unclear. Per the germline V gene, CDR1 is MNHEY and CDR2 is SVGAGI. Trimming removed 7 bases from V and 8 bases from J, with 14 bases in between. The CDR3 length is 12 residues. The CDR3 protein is CASKLLGNGYTF. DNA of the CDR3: TGTGCCAGCAAGTTGCTAGGAAACGGCTACACCTTC.

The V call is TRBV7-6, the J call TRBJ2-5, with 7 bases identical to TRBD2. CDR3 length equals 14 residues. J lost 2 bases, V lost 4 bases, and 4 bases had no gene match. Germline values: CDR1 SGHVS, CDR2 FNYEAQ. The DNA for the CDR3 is TGTGCCAGCAGCTCGGGGGGAGGGCAAGAGACCCAGTACTTC. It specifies CASSSGGGQETQYF.

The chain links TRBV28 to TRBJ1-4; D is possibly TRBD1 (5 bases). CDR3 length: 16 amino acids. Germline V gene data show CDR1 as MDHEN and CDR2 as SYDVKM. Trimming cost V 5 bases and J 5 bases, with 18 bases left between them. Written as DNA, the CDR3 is TGTGCCAGCAGTCTGGGGGTACAGACAGTAAATGAAAAACTGTTTTTT. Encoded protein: CASSLGVQTVNEKLFF.

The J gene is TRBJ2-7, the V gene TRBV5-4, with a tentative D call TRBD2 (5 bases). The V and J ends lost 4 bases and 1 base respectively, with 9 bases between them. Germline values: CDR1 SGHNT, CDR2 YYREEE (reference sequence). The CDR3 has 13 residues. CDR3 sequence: CASSNGLSYEQYF. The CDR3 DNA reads TGTGCCAGCAGCAATGGACTTTCCTACGAGCAGTACTTC.

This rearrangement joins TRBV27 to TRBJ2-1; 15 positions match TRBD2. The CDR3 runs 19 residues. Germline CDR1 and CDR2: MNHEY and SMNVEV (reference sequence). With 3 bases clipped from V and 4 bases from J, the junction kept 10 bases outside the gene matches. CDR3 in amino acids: CASSLLPGTSGGQYNEQFF. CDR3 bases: TGTGCCAGCAGTTTGTTACCCGGGACTAGCGGGGGGCAGTACAATGAGCAGTTCTTC.

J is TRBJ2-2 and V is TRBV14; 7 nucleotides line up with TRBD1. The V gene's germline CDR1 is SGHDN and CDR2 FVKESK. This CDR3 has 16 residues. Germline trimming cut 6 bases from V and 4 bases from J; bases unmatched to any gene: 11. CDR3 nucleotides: TGTGCCAGCAGGTCAAGGGGGCTCGGTGGCACCGGGGAGCTGTTTTTT. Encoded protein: CASRSRGLGGTGELFF.

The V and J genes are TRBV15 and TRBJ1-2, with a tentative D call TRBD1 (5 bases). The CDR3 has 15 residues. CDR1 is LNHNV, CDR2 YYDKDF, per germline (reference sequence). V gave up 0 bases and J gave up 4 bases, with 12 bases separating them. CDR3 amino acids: CATSRDSGKSYGYTF. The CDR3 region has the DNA TGTGCCACCAGCAGAGATTCAGGGAAGAGCTATGGCTACACCTTC.